Listed below are T cell receptor beta chains from one sample, sequenced in a study of shared clonotypes between healthy human individuals. The data were produced by immunoSEQ multiplex PCR, yet TCRdb's version contains in-frame clones alone and is incomplete. The repertoire holds roughly 2,000,000 clones, approximately 92% seen once, with 1.5% to 2% in the top ten. The sequencing input was naive CD8+ T cells from PBMCs. The receptors shown here come from a man between 18 and 29 years old in good health. Some clones in this sample may be carry-over from other donors' samples. CDR3s include the opening cysteine and the closing phenylalanine or tryptophan. The order of the fields is J gene, D gene, clone size, V gene, CDR3 DNA, CDR3 protein. A D gene is named only where the DNA matches it firmly. Clone size appears in some rows only: once, few, many, or a class for an expanded clone.

j_gene: TRBJ2-3
d_gene: -
abundance: -
v_gene: TRBV7-9
CDR3nt: TGTGCCAGCAGCTTAGCGGGACTTCAAGCCGGAGATACGCAGTATTTT
CDR3aa: CASSLAGLQAGDTQYF

j_gene: TRBJ2-7
d_gene: TRBD1
abundance: -
v_gene: TRBV7-3
CDR3nt: TGTGCCAGCAGCTCACAGGGGCCAGGCTACGAGCAGTACTTC
CDR3aa: CASSSQGPGYEQYF

j_gene: TRBJ2-1
d_gene: -
abundance: -
v_gene: TRBV16
CDR3nt: TGTGCCAGCAGCAAAACGCCTATGGGAAGCTCCTACAATGAGCAGTTCTTC
CDR3aa: CASSKTPMGSSYNEQFF

j_gene: TRBJ1-2
d_gene: -
abundance: -
v_gene: TRBV9
CDR3nt: TGTGCCAGCAGCGTAGCTGACGGGGGGAGCTATGGCTACACCTTC
CDR3aa: CASSVADGGSYGYTF

j_gene: TRBJ2-1
d_gene: -
abundance: -
v_gene: TRBV7-9
CDR3nt: TGTGCCAGCAGGTCGGGGCCGGGGCCCTACAATGAGCAGTTCTTC
CDR3aa: CASRSGPGPYNEQFF

j_gene: TRBJ2-5
d_gene: TRBD1
abundance: -
v_gene: TRBV9
CDR3nt: TGTGCCAGCAGCGTTACAGGGGAACAAGAGACCCAGTACTTC
CDR3aa: CASSVTGEQETQYF

j_gene: TRBJ2-7
d_gene: TRBD1
abundance: -
v_gene: TRBV5-1
CDR3nt: TGCGCCAGCAGCTCGCCGGGACAGGGGGCGCGAGAGCAGTACTTC
CDR3aa: CASSSPGQGAREQYF

j_gene: TRBJ1-4
d_gene: -
abundance: once
v_gene: TRBV4-3
CDR3nt: TGCGCCAGCAGCCAAGATTGGGGGGATGGTGAAAAACTGTTTTTT
CDR3aa: CASSQDWGDGEKLFF

j_gene: TRBJ2-2
d_gene: TRBD1
abundance: -
v_gene: TRBV5-6
CDR3nt: TGTGCCAGCAGCTTGGGGACAGGGTACACCGGGGAGCTGTTTTTT
CDR3aa: CASSLGTGYTGELFF

j_gene: TRBJ2-1
d_gene: -
abundance: -
v_gene: TRBV7-6
CDR3nt: TGTGCCAGCAGCTCTGGACGTACCGAGCAGTTCTTC
CDR3aa: CASSSGRTEQFF

j_gene: TRBJ1-1
d_gene: -
abundance: -
v_gene: TRBV27
CDR3nt: TGTGCCAGTTACCGGGAAGTTTACACTGAAGCTTTCTTT
CDR3aa: CASYREVYTEAFF

j_gene: TRBJ1-2
d_gene: -
abundance: few
v_gene: TRBV27
CDR3nt: TGTGCCAGCACCGCTCGACAGACCGATGGCTACACCTTC
CDR3aa: CASTARQTDGYTF

j_gene: TRBJ1-2
d_gene: -
abundance: -
v_gene: TRBV27
CDR3nt: TGTGCCAGCAGTATGAACGAAGGGGGTCCCTATGGCTACACCTTC
CDR3aa: CASSMNEGGPYGYTF

j_gene: TRBJ2-7
d_gene: -
abundance: -
v_gene: TRBV13
CDR3nt: TGTGCCAGCAGCTTTCCCAGGGCATACGAGCAGTACTTC
CDR3aa: CASSFPRAYEQYF

j_gene: TRBJ2-7
d_gene: -
abundance: -
v_gene: TRBV6-6
CDR3nt: TGTGCCAGCAGGCTACCGGGACAAACCTACGAGCAGTACTTC
CDR3aa: CASRLPGQTYEQYF